This entry concerns a single T cell receptor (beta chain). This sample was taken from a study of ipilimumab plus nivolumab after autologous stem cell transplantation. Background on the study: Both relapsed and primary refractory DLBCL were included.

Trimming took off 3 bases at V and 1 base at J, with 7 bases between the two ends. The germline V gene has CDR1 SGHTA and CDR2 FQGNSA. The CDR3 is made up of 14 amino acids. Method: immunoSEQ multiplex PCR; TCRdb's copy keeps in-frame clones and lacks some. Among fewer than 30,000 clones listed, about 86% were seen once. This chain connects TRBV7-2 to TRBJ1-3; D uncertain. The receptor was isolated from a male donor with diffuse large B-cell lymphoma. The starting material was PBMCs, obtained in a trial of ipilimumab plus nivolumab as post-transplant consolidation. The CDR3 spells CASSFQLSGNTIYF. The CDR3 DNA sequence: TGTGCCAGCAGCTTCCAATTGTCTGGAAACACCATATATTTT.